A selection of T cell receptor beta chains follows, all from one sample in a study of PD-L1 blockade in urothelial cancer. Method: immunoSEQ multiplex PCR; TCRdb's copy keeps in-frame clones and lacks some. The data show approximately 52,000 clones, about 85% seen once. The source material was PBMCs, sampled around atezolizumab (anti-PD-L1) treatment. Receptor source: a man in his 70s with urothelial cancer. Each CDR3 is given with its conserved first and last residue. The D gene is left open where the match is weak.

d_gene,v_gene,j_gene,CDR3aa,CDR3nt
TRBD2,TRBV7-2,TRBJ2-1,CASSRTSGRFNEQFF,TGTGCCAGCAGCAGGACTAGCGGGAGGTTCAATGAGCAGTTCTTC
.,TRBV28,TRBJ1-5,CASSFPGGNQPQHF,TGTGCCAGCAGTTTTCCCGGGGGGAATCAGCCCCAGCATTTT
.,TRBV5-1,TRBJ2-1,CASRRLGRGGDYNEQFF,TGCGCCAGCAGACGGCTGGGAAGGGGGGGGGACTACAATGAGCAGTTCTTC
.,TRBV27,TRBJ2-1,CASRDKAYNEQFF,TGTGCCAGCAGGGACAAGGCCTACAATGAGCAGTTCTTC
.,TRBV2,TRBJ1-3,CASRTGQGMGGNTIYF,TGTGCCAGCAGGACGGGGCAGGGGATGGGAGGAAACACCATATATTTT
.,TRBV5-1,TRBJ1-1,CASSWGRTGEAFF,TGCGCCAGCAGCTGGGGAAGGACTGGCGAAGCTTTCTTT
.,TRBV7-2,TRBJ2-5,CASSLPSTAGETQYF,TGTGCCAGCAGCTTACCGAGCACGGCGGGGGAGACCCAGTACTTC
TRBD1,TRBV28,TRBJ2-6,CASSQDRGKAGANVLTF,TGTGCCAGCAGCCAAGACAGGGGCAAAGCTGGGGCCAACGTCCTGACTTTC
.,TRBV27,TRBJ1-5,CASSLRPPGVGQPQHF,TGTGCCAGCAGTTTACGCCCCCCAGGGGTTGGGCAGCCCCAGCATTTT
.,TRBV5-4,TRBJ2-1,CASSLSFGVGYNEQFF,TGTGCCAGCAGCTTGAGCTTTGGAGTAGGATACAATGAGCAGTTCTTC
.,TRBV9,TRBJ2-1,CASSESSGGGGNEQFF,TGTGCCAGCAGCGAATCTAGCGGAGGGGGGGGAAATGAGCAGTTCTTC
.,TRBV29-1,TRBJ1-4,CSGTDATNEKLFF,TGCAGCGGGACAGACGCAACTAATGAAAAACTGTTTTTT
.,TRBV9,TRBJ2-5,CASSALGGAGETQYF,TGTGCCAGCAGCGCGCTGGGGGGGGCGGGTGAGACCCAGTACTTC
TRBD1,TRBV10-2,TRBJ2-7,CASSESGQVYEQYF,TGCGCCAGCAGTGAGTCGGGACAGGTTTACGAGCAGTACTTC